The T cell receptor beta chain described here comes from a study of cytomegalovirus exposure and HLA in healthy donors (dated by TCRdb to 2017 to 2019). Background for the entire study: In an earlier analysis of about 560 of the donors, roughly 300 Gb of sequence data and 100 million or so unique TCR beta sequences from 150 million to 200 million T cells were reported. Donor age, sex, ethnicity and CMV serostatus were compiled alongside the repertoire data. The number of donors typed differed by locus, with about 629-630 for A, B, C, DRB1 and DQB1, about 500 for DQA1, approximately 580 for DPA1, and approximately 470 for DPB1. Because of strong linkage in the cohort, roughly five DR-DQ haplotypes were treated as single units for association and clustering. To decide whether each TCR beta V gene segment behaved as functional or pseudogenic, an earlier analysis of some 600 of the donors relied on high-throughput TCR beta sequencing. Among some 400 genotyped donors of the cohort, an average of about 220,000 unique TCR beta nucleotide sequences was sequenced per donor, of which about 18% were non-productive. Along with the approximately 620-subject first cohort, a separate validation cohort of 120 different subjects was used. In a later analysis, previously published TCR beta repertoires from 600 to 850 donors were re-analyzed and high-resolution HLA genotyping was added so that TCR occurrence patterns could be studied. The genetic ancestry cluster associated with self-reported Caucasian donors included roughly 84% of the approximately 430 genotyped donors. All discovery cohort repertoires had been generated using a single sequencing platform. An early release covering 550 to 650 HLA-typed donors comprised roughly 300 gigabases of sequencing data and approximately 85 million unique TCR sequences. To predict cytomegalovirus infection status, the study brought together high-throughput TCR immunosequencing, statistical association of individual TCRs with disease status, and machine learning. A later genetic analysis took genome-wide SNP genotypes for about three fifths of the 666 donors and used that subset as a discovery cohort. The study was designed to test whether signatures of past pathogen exposure could be identified by cataloging public T cell receptors. Rather than drawing on any new phenotypic data, the later analysis identified candidate immune exposures from TCR beta sequences and the way those sequences occurred across donors. HLA typing covered class I and class II loci at four-digit resolution. The study used immunosequencing to profile the T cell repertoires of approximately 630 subjects and linked those repertoires to cytomegalovirus serostatus. The paper as a whole reports these results and caveats: In a later analysis, the rate of TCR association differed among HLA loci, with DRB1 alleles having the most associated TCRs and HLA-C alleles having the fewest. This cohort had only TCR beta chains sequenced, and the lack of alpha or paired-chain data limited which features could be detected. Some IMGT-functional V segments, including TRBV6-2 and TRBV6-3, could not be distinguished by the 87-base-pair reads and were therefore excluded. In vitro tests confirmed that a few of the cytomegalovirus-associated TCR beta chains recognize cytomegalovirus antigens. In a later genetic analysis, fewer N-insertions in productive TCRs were reported among donors in an Asian-associated ancestry cluster than the roughly 700-donor mean. Because counts were too low, about 18 rarely observed V segments, including chromosome 9 orphons, were excluded from the earlier analysis of some 590 of the donors. Correlated functional status among segregating V segments might reflect linkage disequilibrium, but an unknown experimental factor could not be ruled out. Assigning TCR associations to individual alleles was difficult when HLA alleles, especially DR and DQ, strongly co-occurred. In both the original and validation cohorts, the classifier was reported to diagnose cytomegalovirus status with high specificity and sensitivity. Several of the top co-occurrence clusters appeared to be linked to parvovirus B19, influenza, CMV and Epstein-Barr virus, according to a later analysis. An association between a missense DCLRE1C variant and V-gene and J-gene trimming of TCR beta chains was found in a later genetic analysis and replicated in an independent cohort. While some public TCRs were present in many individuals, most TCR sequences turned up only very rarely across donors. In a later analysis, HLA-associated TCR beta chains showed more clonal expansion and lower generation probabilities than non-associated chains that were equally common. A cluster of highly shared sequence variants was judged likely to represent a technical artifact of the sequencing pipeline. CMV serostatus was the only immune exposure information available for the cohort. At a false discovery rate of 0.05, a later analysis linked around 17,000 TCR beta sequences to specific HLA alleles. A further reported finding was that TCR beta sequences accurately predicted the HLA-A and HLA-B alleles for most subjects in the first cohort. Because some donors lacked HLA typing at each locus, the association tests relied only on the typed subset. In an earlier analysis of under 600 of the donors, most TCR beta V segments were observed in productive rearrangements about 87% or about 30% of the time, broadly matching IMGT annotations. A later analysis found that most CMV-associated TCR beta chains appeared HLA-restricted, with HLA associations seemingly driven largely by CMV exposure. The study listed approximately 160 TCR beta chains as associated with cytomegalovirus. The authors suggested that the approach could potentially be generalized to other disease states and immunological phenotypes. The presence/absence analyses assumed that sequencing depth was roughly uniform across donors, and that assumption may not be true.

Libraries came from the immunoSEQ multiplex PCR assay. A mixture of 60 forward primers for TCR Vbeta segments and 13 reverse primers for TCR Jbeta segments was used in the multiplex PCR. The CDR3 region of rearranged TCR beta genes was amplified from genomic DNA with a multiplex PCR assay. The amplified TCR beta libraries were sequenced on the Illumina HiSeq System as 87-base-pair reads. The study's own analysis went as follows. A later analysis counted about 82 million unique TCR beta chains across the 550 to 800 repertoires, and roughly 11 million of these chains were shared by at least two donors. To remove PCR and sequencing errors, raw reads were error-corrected and collapsed into unique sequences using a nearest-neighbor algorithm that merged closely related sequences. Alignment of CDR3 sequences to IMGT reference sequences was used to assign V, D and J gene segments. Each retained sequence needed at least a six-nucleotide match to both a V gene segment and a J gene segment. Rearrangements were called productive when the CDR3 lacked stop codons and stayed in frame with V and J; all others were non-productive. Following IMGT convention, CDR3 was defined as the stretch from the second conserved V-encoded cysteine up to the conserved J-encoded phenylalanine. In an earlier analysis of approximately 500 of the donors, sequences lacking an unambiguous match to a single V gene segment were excluded. In an earlier analysis of approximately 590 of the donors, a V segment was called functional when productive rearrangements were above 56.7%, and segregating when the standard deviation between donors exceeded 5%. To diagnose cytomegalovirus status from the catalog of TCR beta chain sequences, a statistical classification framework was built. In a later analysis, V and J genes were assigned by comparing TCR nucleotide sequences against IMGT/GENE-DB human TR gene sequences. A later analysis assigned CDR3 sequences and most-parsimonious VDJ recombination scenarios with the TCRdist pipeline. In a later analysis, every TCR beta chain was defined by the combination of its CDR3 amino acid sequence and its V-gene family, and reads without a unique V-gene family were dropped. In a later analysis, 500 to 650 highly shared, low-generation-probability nucleotide sequences were removed to address suspected cross-contamination and a sequencing artifact. In a later analysis, a clonal expansion index for each public chain was calculated from normalized within-repertoire ranks of inferred template counts. In a later analysis, generation probabilities were computed using a VDJ recombination model fitted to out-of-frame rearrangements, and the results were checked against IGoR. A later analysis scored TCR-TCR, TCR-HLA and TCR-CMV co-occurrence with hypergeometric tests, applying a repertoire-size bias correction to TCR pairs. A later analysis estimated false discovery rates by permuting HLA or CMV assignments 20 times. A later analysis grouped co-occurring TCRs with DBSCAN, adding TCRdist sequence similarity when clustering within HLA-allele-positive subsets. For co-occurrence clustering, repertoires with fewer than 30,000 or more than 120,000 public chains were excluded, along with five repertoires with anomalous nucleotide sharing. TCRdb took this table from immuneACCESS and kept in-frame rearrangements with V and J called. Such tables lack part of the clones; where checked against another copy, unresolved V genes explain under half of the gap, and the rest is unexplained. D and trimming were read from the DNA, whereas the V and J calls and clone size are those reported in that table. This sample is represented by 110,000 to 150,000 clones; about 80% of them were singletons. Jointly, the top ten make up 4.1% of the sample.

The cohort comprised around 700 healthy bone marrow donors. All cohort members were sampled while nominally healthy, although unrecorded immune exposures were likely present. The donor was CMV seropositive and was included in the group of 250 to 300 seropositive cohort members. A peripheral blood sample was provided by each donor, and peripheral blood mononuclear cells were used for TCR beta sequencing. The Qiagen DNeasy Blood Extraction Kit was used to extract genomic DNA from the blood cell samples. This clone has just a few counts. Its antigen remains undetermined. The record has no base qualities; no much larger clone is one base away. From a lookup of the germline V gene (reference sequence), CDR1 and CDR2 are LNHDA and SQIVND. V was cut back by 6 bases and J by 1 base, leaving a gap of 15 bases between them. The CDR3 holds 15 amino acids from the cysteine to the phenylalanine. The kept DNA is CDR3 alone, 45 bases in frame from the first base.

The rearrangement combines TRBV19 with TRBJ1-1; TRBD1 is perhaps the D gene, given 6 matching bases. This TCR was sampled from a man aged 35 to 55 in good health and CMV-seropositive. Material: PBMCs. The CDR3 corresponds to CASRRAGGANTEAFF. Read as DNA, the sequence is TGTGCCAGTAGACGTGCCGGGGGGGCGAACACTGAAGCTTTCTTT.